The 20 T cell receptor beta chains listed next were all sequenced from one sample in a study of cytomegalovirus exposure and HLA in healthy donors (dated 2017 in TCRdb). Library preparation employed the immunoSEQ multiplex PCR assay. The multiplex PCR relied on a mix of 60 forward primers for TCR Vbeta segments and 13 reverse primers for TCR Jbeta segments. In its TCRdb copy, this immuneACCESS table keeps in-frame sequences only and misses some clones. Where compared with another copy, unresolved V genes explain less than half of these, and the others have no known cause. The sample table shows over 150,000 clones, and 77% are seen once. More than 3.5% of the sample is in the top ten clones. Specimen: PBMCs. These receptors all come from a woman aged 60-75 years in good health and CMV-seropositive.

This clone was detected only once. The genes are TRBV27 and TRBJ2-3; 11 nucleotides match TRBD2. There are 15 residues in the CDR3. Germline V gives CDR1 MNHEY, CDR2 SMNVEV (reference sequence). The junction had 7 bases not matched to a gene; V was cut back by 6 bases and J by 5 bases. Here the CDR3 DNA reads TGTGCCAGCAGCCCACTAGCGGGAGCCAGAGATACGCAGTATTTT. Translating it yields CASSPLAGARDTQYF.

With respect to this clone: The junction departs from the called germline gene at one end, perhaps through a read error. The rearrangement joins TRBV7-8 to TRBJ1-5, with TRBD1 matching 9 bases. Germline-derived CDR1 and CDR2 are SGHVS and FQNEAQ. The CDR3 loop spans 15 amino acids. In DNA, the CDR3 is TGTGCCAGCAGGTTAGGACAGGGGTATAATCAGCCCCAGCATTTT. It encodes CASRLGQGYNQPQHF.

The chain employs TRBV28 and TRBJ1-6; unclear D gene. The CDR3 runs to 16 residues. V dropped 1 base and J dropped 9 bases, with 16 bases sitting between them. Germline lookup yields CDR1 MDHEN and CDR2 SYDVKM. The CDR3 DNA sequence: TGTGCCAGCAGTTTATATGCCGGGGATTGGGGTTCACCCCTCCACTTT. This gives the protein CASSLYAGDWGSPLHF.

This clone came up once. This chain joins TRBV4-2 and TRBJ2-3; 10 nucleotides agree with TRBD2. J was trimmed by 2 bases and V by 4 bases; bases with no gene match: 18. The CDR3 is 20 residues long. Per the germline V gene, CDR1 is LGHNA and CDR2 is YNFKEQ. The CDR3 here is CASSLIAGGLSNAYTDTQYF. In DNA form, the CDR3 reads TGTGCCAGCAGCCTAATAGCGGGGGGCCTATCAAATGCCTACACAGATACGCAGTATTTT.

This clone was seen only once. The V call is TRBV19, the J call TRBJ1-4; D is ambiguous. V was trimmed by 3 bases and J by 5 bases, leaving 10 bases between them. The germline V gene has CDR1 LNHDA and CDR2 SQIVND (reference sequence). This CDR3 spans 14 amino acids. DNA of the CDR3: TGTGCCAGTAGTATTTGGGCCCCAAATGAAAAACTGTTTTTT. Its translation is CASSIWAPNEKLFF.

The J gene is TRBJ1-1, the V gene TRBV14; tentative D call: TRBD1 (5 bases). Per the germline V gene, CDR1 is SGHDN and CDR2 is FVKESK. Trimming took 0 bases from V and 3 from J, leaving 11 bases between them. The length of the CDR3 is 15 residues. The CDR3 nucleotides read TGTGCCAGCAGCCAAGATCTTGGAGGGGACACTGAAGCTTTCTTT. Residues: CASSQDLGGDTEAFF.

This chain connects TRBV7-2 to TRBJ1-4; D uncertain. V shed 4 bases and J shed 7 bases, with 4 bases lying between them. In germline, CDR1 is SGHTA, CDR2 FQGNSA. The length of the CDR3 is 11 residues. This chain's CDR3 is CASSSREKLFF. The DNA for the CDR3 is TGTGCCAGCAGCTCTCGTGAAAAACTGTTTTTT.

Concerning this clone itself: In the same sample, other DNA sequences code for this CDR3. The V call is TRBV9, the J call TRBJ2-6; possibly TRBD1 for D (5 bases). The CDR3 contains 17 residues. The germline V gene has CDR1 SGDLS and CDR2 YYNGEE. V lost 4 bases and J lost 0, with 14 bases in between. CDR3 loop: CASSPHRNPSGANVLTF. The CDR3 region has the DNA TGTGCCAGCAGCCCTCACAGGAACCCCTCTGGGGCCAACGTCCTGACTTTC.

The rearrangement links TRBV19 to TRBJ2-1; possibly TRBD2 for D (6 bases). V was pared by 10 bases and J by 1 base, with 23 bases between. The germline gives CDR1 LNHDA, CDR2 SQIVND (reference sequence). This CDR3 comprises 17 residues. CDR3 protein: CATNGAGKDSSYNEQFF. CDR3 bases: TGTGCCACCAATGGGGCGGGGAAGGACTCTTCCTACAATGAGCAGTTCTTC.

The V and J genes are TRBV5-1 and TRBJ2-3, with D tentatively TRBD1 (5 bases). CDR1 is SGHRS, CDR2 YFSETQ, per germline. The V and J ends lost 0 bases and 5 bases respectively, with 13 bases between them. This CDR3 has 15 amino acids. CDR3: CASSLGAGSGDTQYF. CDR3 in DNA: TGCGCCAGCAGCTTGGGGGCAGGGTCTGGAGATACGCAGTATTTT.

The chain uses TRBV5-1 and TRBJ2-4, with D perhaps matching TRBD2 (7 bases). Trimming took 4 bases from V and 1 from J, leaving 15 bases between them. There are 16 residues in the CDR3. Germline values: CDR1 SGHRS, CDR2 YFSETQ. As DNA, the CDR3 is TGCGCCAGCAGCGGGGGGCGGGGGCTGGCCAAAAACATTCAGTACTTC. Its translation is CASSGGRGLAKNIQYF. The variable domain in full, completed from reference TRBV5-1 and TRBJ2-4, reads KAGVTQTPRYLIKTRGQQVTLSCSPISGHRSVSWYQQTPGQGLQFLFEYFSETQRNKGNFPGRFSGRQFSNSRSEMNVSTLELGDSALYLCASSGGRGLAKNIQYFGAGTRLSVL.

The gene calls are TRBV11-2 and TRBJ2-1; the match to TRBD2 covers 12 bases. V trimming: 4 bases; J trimming: 9 bases; junction bases outside the gene matches: 7. Germline V gene data show CDR1 as SGHAT and CDR2 as FQNNGV. The CDR3 extends over 15 amino acids. DNA for the CDR3: TGTGCCAGCAGCTCGCTAGCGGGGGGGCCAAGTGAGCAGTTCTTC. Translated, it gives CASSSLAGGPSEQFF.

CDR3 in DNA: TGTGCCAGCAGCTTGGGGGGACAGGGGCCGGGCACAGATACGCAGTATTTT. Translating it yields CASSLGGQGPGTDTQYF. The rearrangement uses TRBV5-4 and TRBJ2-3; TRBD1 matches 10 bases. This CDR3 contains 17 residues. Germline values: CDR1 SGHNT, CDR2 YYREEE (reference sequence). V was clipped by 0 bases and J by 1 base; unmatched bases: 5. Drawing the rest from reference TRBV5-4 and TRBJ2-3, the complete variable domain is ETGVTQSPTHLIKTRGQQVTLRCSSQSGHNTVSWYQQALGQGPQFIFQYYREEENGRGNFPPRFSGLQFPNYSSELNVNALELDDSALYLCASSLGGQGPGTDTQYFGPGTRLTVL.

CDR3 sequence (DNA): TGTGCCAGCAGCCTCGGGACTAGCGGGAGAGGCTACAATGAGCAGTTCTTC. Its translation is CASSLGTSGRGYNEQFF. The chain is built from TRBV13 and TRBJ2-1, with TRBD2 matching 14 bases. CDR1 is PRHDT and CDR2 is FYEKMQ in the germline V gene (reference sequence). This CDR3 comprises 17 residues. V lost 5 bases to trimming and J lost 3 bases; unmatched junction nucleotides: 6.

The chain carries TRBV27 and TRBJ2-5, with 8 bases aligning to TRBD2. CDR1 and CDR2 from the germline V gene are MNHEY and SMNVEV (reference sequence). V was pared by 6 bases and J by 2 bases, with 11 bases of the junction left unmatched. The length of the CDR3 is 16 residues. CDR3 DNA: TGTGCCAGCAGGACAGCCAGCGGGAGCCGTCAAGAGACCCAGTACTTC. Its translation is CASRTASGSRQETQYF.

V usage is TRBV27 and J usage is TRBJ1-1, with 7 bases aligning to TRBD1. V lost 6 bases and J lost 9; bases outside the gene matches: 13. CDR3 length: 14 residues. Germline assignment: CDR1 MNHEY and CDR2 SMNVEV (reference sequence). CDR3 in amino acids: CASSSLVRTGKAFF. The CDR3 coding sequence is TGTGCCAGCAGCTCGTTGGTTCGGACAGGAAAAGCTTTCTTT.

This chain uses TRBV4-3 with TRBJ1-3; 7 bases align to TRBD1. V lost 0 bases to trimming and J lost 4 bases; unmatched junction nucleotides: 9. Germline V gene sequence: CDR1 LGHNA, CDR2 YSLEER. The CDR3 has 17 amino acids. The CDR3: CASSQDPAGGEGNTIYF. The CDR3 nucleotides read TGCGCCAGCAGCCAAGATCCGGCAGGGGGAGAGGGAAACACCATATATTTT.

V and J are TRBV5-1 and TRBJ1-2; D is unclear. CDR1 SGHRS and CDR2 YFSETQ come from the germline V gene. V was cut by 0 bases and J by 0 bases, with 9 bases left in between. This CDR3 region has 15 residues. CDR3 in amino acids: CASSLEPGANYGYTF. CDR3 DNA sequence: TGCGCCAGCAGCTTGGAGCCAGGCGCTAACTATGGCTACACCTTC.

This clone was seen a single time. The V gene is TRBV6-5, the J gene TRBJ1-4, with unresolved D. Trimming stripped 0 bases from V and 7 bases from J, with 12 bases between. The CDR3 has 15 amino acids. The germline gives CDR1 MNHEY, CDR2 SVGAGI. In DNA, the CDR3 is TGTGCCAGCAGTTACTCCGCGGGCCTAGGTGAAAAACTGTTTTTT. Translation: CASSYSAGLGEKLFF.

The chain combines TRBV7-6 with TRBJ2-6, with 9 bases lining up with TRBD2. The V gene's germline CDR1 is SGHVS and CDR2 FNYEAQ. With 2 bases clipped from V and 0 bases from J, the junction kept 17 bases outside the gene matches. The CDR3 runs 22 residues. CDR3 sequence: CASSLSFRAGGSYSSGANVLTF. For the CDR3, the DNA is TGTGCCAGCAGCTTATCCTTCAGGGCGGGGGGGTCTTACAGCTCTGGGGCCAACGTCCTGACTTTC.